This T cell receptor beta chain was observed in a study of T-cell reconstitution after alpha-beta-depleted transplantation in children. Germline lookup yields CDR1 SEHNR and CDR2 FQNEAQ (reference sequence). The CDR3 runs to 16 residues. Trimming at V came to 5 bases and at J to 0 bases, leaving 6 bases not matched to a gene. The TCRbeta library incorporated unique molecular identifiers. TCRdb fed the PCR reads into MiXCR, producing one record per CDR3 protein. This sample has hundreds of thousands of distinct CDR3 sequences, with over 15% found just once. The chain links TRBV7-9 to TRBJ2-3; 9 bases line up with TRBD1. The clonotype was recovered from a human donor who donated a stem cell graft to a child with acute myeloid leukemia. The specimen comprised PBMCs from the stem cell graft donor, sampled from the stem cell graft. The CDR3 sequence is CASSGGTGISTDTQYF. The CDR3 DNA reads as TGTGCCAGCAGCGGAGGGACAGGGATTAGCACAGATACGCAGTATTTT.